This T cell receptor (beta chain) was observed in a study of T cell responses to AZD1222 COVID-19 vaccine. Study-wide findings and caveats: Most donors were white British, females outnumbered males, and clonal diversity was possibly underestimated.

Remarks on this clone: Its antigen is still unknown.

The V end was cut by 1 base, the J end by 1 base, with 5 bases between. This CDR3 region has 14 residues. Germline CDR1 LGHNA, CDR2 YNFKEQ. Clones were read by immunoSEQ multiplex PCR, and TCRdb kept only the in-frame ones, dropping some. Among tens of thousands of clones listed, over 75% were seen once. Here the sequenced sample was peripheral blood, taken 28 days after the second AZD1222 dose. The chain uses TRBV4-2 and TRBJ2-1; no clear D gene. This sequence was found in an adult who received the AZD1222 COVID-19 vaccine. The CDR3 DNA sequence: TGTGCCAGCAGCCAAGGAGAATCCTACAATGAGCAGTTCTTC. Translation: CASSQGESYNEQFF.